Sequencing of this T cell receptor (beta chain) was carried out in a study of T cell clonality in common variable immunodeficiency. Broader study findings: Links between repertoire features and CVID complications were heterogeneity-limited. Fewer deletions and N-nucleotide insertions were reportedly seen in common variable immunodeficiency TCR beta sequences. Compared with healthy controls, CVID subjects showed increased TCRbeta clonality, mostly in about a third.

Patients had low serum IgG, IgA and/or IgM and specific antibody deficiency. Donors gave 5 to 8 ml heparinized peripheral whole blood. TCRdb's table, derived via immunoSEQ multiplex PCR, lists solely in-frame clones and lacks some. This sample has around 19,000 clones and no singletons, with around 6.1% in the ten largest. This clone was counted at least ten times. Its antigen remains unidentified. The sequenced fragment ends 3 residues before the CDR3 boundary, so the rest is inferred from the germline J gene. The germline gives CDR1 SGHNT, CDR2 YYREEE (reference sequence). Trimming removed 4 bases from V and 3 bases from J; junction bases left unmatched: 2. The CDR3 covers 13 residues.

The material sequenced was peripheral blood mononuclear cells. V is TRBV5-4 and J is TRBJ1-1, with 8 bases matching TRBD1. This receptor was identified in a human donor with common variable immunodeficiency. The sequenced part of the CDR3 DNA is TGTGCCAGCAGCCCGACAGGGGACACTGAA. Translation gives CASSPTGDTE. The complete CDR3 protein is CASSPTGDTEAFF.